Described below is a single T cell receptor beta chain sequence and its context. How the authors handled the data: Reference gene primer amplification in the assay estimated nucleated cell counts. Assay: immunoSEQ multiplex PCR; the TCRdb copy retains only in-frame clones and omits some. V and J calls and clone size are as listed in that table; D and trimming were resolved from the DNA. The table has roughly 42,000 clones, 80% to 90% seen once. The data derive from a study of blood T cell repertoires in COVID-19. Study context: Samples came from the United States, Italy and Spain, spanning acute and convalescent COVID-19. T cells, B-cell-depleted T cells, or PBMCs provided the cDNA or gDNA that served as material.

This CDR3 contains 14 residues. V gave up 2 bases and J gave up 8 bases, with 13 bases separating them. CDR1 GTSNPN and CDR2 SVGIG come from the germline V gene (reference sequence). The sequencing input was peripheral blood. The chain recombines TRBV30 with TRBJ1-6; D is perhaps TRBD1 (6 bases). This receptor was identified in a man aged 25-45 years with active or convalescent COVID-19. CDR3: CAWSFLQGHSPLHF. CDR3 DNA: TGTGCCTGGAGTTTTTTACAGGGTCATTCACCCCTCCACTTT.